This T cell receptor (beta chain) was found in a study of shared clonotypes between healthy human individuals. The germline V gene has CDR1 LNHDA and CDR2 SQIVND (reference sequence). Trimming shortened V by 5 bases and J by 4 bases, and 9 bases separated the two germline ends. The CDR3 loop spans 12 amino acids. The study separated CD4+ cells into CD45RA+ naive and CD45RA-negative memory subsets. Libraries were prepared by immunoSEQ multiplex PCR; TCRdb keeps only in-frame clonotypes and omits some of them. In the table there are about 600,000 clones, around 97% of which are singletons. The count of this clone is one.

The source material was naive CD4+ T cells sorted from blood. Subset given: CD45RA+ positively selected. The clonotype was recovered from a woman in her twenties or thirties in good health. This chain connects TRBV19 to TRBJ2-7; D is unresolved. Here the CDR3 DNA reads TGTGCCAGTAGTCACCTCAATTACGAGCAGTACTTC. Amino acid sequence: CASSHLNYEQYF.